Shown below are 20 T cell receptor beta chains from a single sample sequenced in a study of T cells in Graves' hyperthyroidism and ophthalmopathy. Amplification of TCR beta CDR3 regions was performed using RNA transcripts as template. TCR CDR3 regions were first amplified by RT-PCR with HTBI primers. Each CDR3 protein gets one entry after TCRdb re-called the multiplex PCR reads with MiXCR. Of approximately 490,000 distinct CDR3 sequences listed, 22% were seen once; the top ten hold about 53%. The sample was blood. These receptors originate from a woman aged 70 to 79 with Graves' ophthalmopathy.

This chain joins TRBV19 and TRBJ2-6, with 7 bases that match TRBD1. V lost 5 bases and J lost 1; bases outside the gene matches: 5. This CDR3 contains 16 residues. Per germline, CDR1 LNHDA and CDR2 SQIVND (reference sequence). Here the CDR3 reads CASSGGQTSGANVLTF. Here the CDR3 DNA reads TGTGCCAGTAGTGGGGGACAGACTTCTGGGGCCAACGTCCTGACTTTC.

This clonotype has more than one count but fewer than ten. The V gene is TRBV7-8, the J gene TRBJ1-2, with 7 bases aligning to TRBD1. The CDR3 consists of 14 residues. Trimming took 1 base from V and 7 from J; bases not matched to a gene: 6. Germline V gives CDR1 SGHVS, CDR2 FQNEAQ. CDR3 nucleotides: TGTGCCAGCAGCTTAGGACAGGGCCACGGTGGCTACACCTTC. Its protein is CASSLGQGHGGYTF.

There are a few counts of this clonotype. The CDR3 loop reads CASSPPTGVNYGYTF. Here the CDR3 DNA reads TGTGCCAGCTCACCACCGACAGGGGTTAACTATGGCTACACCTTC. V and J are TRBV18 and TRBJ1-2; 8 bases agree with TRBD1. From germline, CDR1 is KGHSH and CDR2 LQKENI. The trim removed 0 bases at V and 1 base at J, leaving 1 base unmatched. The length of the CDR3 is 15 residues. Combining the CDR3 with reference TRBV18 and TRBJ1-2 gives the whole variable domain NAGVMQNPRHLVRRRGQEARLRCSPMKGHSHVYWYRQLPEEGLKFMVYLQKENIIDESGMPKERFSAEFPKEGPSILRIQQVVRGDSAAYFCASSPPTGVNYGYTFGSGTRLTVV.

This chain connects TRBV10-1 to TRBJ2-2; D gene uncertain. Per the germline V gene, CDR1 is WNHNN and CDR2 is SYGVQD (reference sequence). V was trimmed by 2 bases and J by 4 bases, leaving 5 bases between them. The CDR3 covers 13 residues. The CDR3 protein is CASSEDGTGELFF. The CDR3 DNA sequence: TGCGCCAGCAGTGAGGATGGCACCGGGGAGCTGTTTTTT.

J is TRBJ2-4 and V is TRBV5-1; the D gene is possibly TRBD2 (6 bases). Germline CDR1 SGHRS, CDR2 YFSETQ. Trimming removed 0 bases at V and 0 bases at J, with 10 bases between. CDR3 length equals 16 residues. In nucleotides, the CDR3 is TGCGCCAGCAGCTTGGTAGTAGCGGAAGCCAAAAACATTCAGTACTTC. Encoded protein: CASSLVVAEAKNIQYF.

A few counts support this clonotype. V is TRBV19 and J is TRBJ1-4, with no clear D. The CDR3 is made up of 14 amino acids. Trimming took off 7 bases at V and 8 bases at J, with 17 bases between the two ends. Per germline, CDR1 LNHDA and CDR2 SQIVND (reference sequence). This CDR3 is CASTQSSNQEKLFF. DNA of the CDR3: TGTGCCAGTACCCAATCCTCGAATCAGGAAAAACTGTTTTTT.

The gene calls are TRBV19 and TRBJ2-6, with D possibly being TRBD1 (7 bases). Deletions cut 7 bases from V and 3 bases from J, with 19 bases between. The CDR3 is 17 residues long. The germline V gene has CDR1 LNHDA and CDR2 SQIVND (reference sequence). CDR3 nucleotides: TGTGCCAGTACGGGAGCAGGGGGTAAAAGTGGGGCCAACGTCCTGACTTTC. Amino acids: CASTGAGGKSGANVLTF.

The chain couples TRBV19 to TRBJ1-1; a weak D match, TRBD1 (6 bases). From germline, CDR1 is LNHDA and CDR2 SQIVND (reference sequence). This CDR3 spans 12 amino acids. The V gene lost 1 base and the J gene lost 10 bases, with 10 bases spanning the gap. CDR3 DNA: TGTGCCAGTAGTATAGGTGCAGGGGCAGCTTTCTTT. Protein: CASSIGAGAAFF.

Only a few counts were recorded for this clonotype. CDR3 loop: CASSFRDRGTEAFF. CDR3 nucleotides: TGTGCCAGCAGCTTCCGGGACAGGGGCACTGAAGCTTTCTTT. The chain joins TRBV11-2 to TRBJ1-1; TRBD1 agrees at 10 bases. The germline CDR1 and CDR2 sequences are SGHAT and FQNNGV. This CDR3 spans 14 amino acids. V trimming: 3 bases; J trimming: 4 bases; junction bases outside the gene matches: 2.

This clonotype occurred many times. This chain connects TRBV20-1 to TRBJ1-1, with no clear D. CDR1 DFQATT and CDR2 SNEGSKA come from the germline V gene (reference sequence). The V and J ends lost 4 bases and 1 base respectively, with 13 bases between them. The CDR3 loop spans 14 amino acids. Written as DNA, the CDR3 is TGCAGTGCTAAGACCGGAGTGGGGAACACTGAAGCTTTCTTT. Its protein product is CSAKTGVGNTEAFF.

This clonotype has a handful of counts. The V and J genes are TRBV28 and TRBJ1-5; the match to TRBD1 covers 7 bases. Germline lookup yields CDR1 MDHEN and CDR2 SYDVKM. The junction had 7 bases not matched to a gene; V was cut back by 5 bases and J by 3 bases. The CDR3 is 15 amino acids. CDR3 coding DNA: TGTGCCAGCAGTGGCCGGGACAGCTACAATCAGCCCCAGCATTTT. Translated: CASSGRDSYNQPQHF.

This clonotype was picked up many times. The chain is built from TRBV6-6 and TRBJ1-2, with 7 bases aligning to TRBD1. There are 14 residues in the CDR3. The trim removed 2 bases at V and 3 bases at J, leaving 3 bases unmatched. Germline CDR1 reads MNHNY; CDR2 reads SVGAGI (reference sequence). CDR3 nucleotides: TGTGCCAGCAGTTACGGGCAGGGGGACTATGGCTACACCTTC. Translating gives CASSYGQGDYGYTF.

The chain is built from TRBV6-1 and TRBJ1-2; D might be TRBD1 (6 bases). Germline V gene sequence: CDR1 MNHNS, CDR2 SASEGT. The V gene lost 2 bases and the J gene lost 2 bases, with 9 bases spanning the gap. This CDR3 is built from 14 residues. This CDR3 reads CASSEMDRNYGYTF. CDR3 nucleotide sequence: TGTGCCAGCAGTGAAATGGACAGAAACTATGGCTACACCTTC.

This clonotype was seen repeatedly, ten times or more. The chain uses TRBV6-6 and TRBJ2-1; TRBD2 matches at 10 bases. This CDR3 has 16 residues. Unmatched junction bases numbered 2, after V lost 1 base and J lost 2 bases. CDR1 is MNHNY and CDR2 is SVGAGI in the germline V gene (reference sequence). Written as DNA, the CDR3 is TGTGCCAGCAGTTACTTTAGCGGGAGGACCTACAATGAGCAGTTCTTC. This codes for CASSYFSGRTYNEQFF.

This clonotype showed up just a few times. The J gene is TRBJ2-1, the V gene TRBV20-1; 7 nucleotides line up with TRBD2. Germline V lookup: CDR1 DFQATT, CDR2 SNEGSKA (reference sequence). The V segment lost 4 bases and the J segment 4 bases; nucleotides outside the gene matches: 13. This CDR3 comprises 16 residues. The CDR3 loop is CSANPPTSEGYNEQFF. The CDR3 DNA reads TGCAGTGCTAACCCCCCTACTAGCGAGGGGTACAATGAGCAGTTCTTC.

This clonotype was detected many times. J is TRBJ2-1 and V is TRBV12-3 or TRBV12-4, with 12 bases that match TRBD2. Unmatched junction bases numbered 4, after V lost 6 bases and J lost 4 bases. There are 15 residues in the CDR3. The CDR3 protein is CASSSGLAGYNEQFF. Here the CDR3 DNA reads TGTGCCAGCAGCTCCGGACTAGCGGGATACAATGAGCAGTTCTTC.

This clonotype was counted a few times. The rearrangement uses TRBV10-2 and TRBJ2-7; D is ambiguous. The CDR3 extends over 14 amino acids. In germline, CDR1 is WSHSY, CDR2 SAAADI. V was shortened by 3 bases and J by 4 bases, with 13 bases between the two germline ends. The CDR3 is CASSDSGLRYEQYF. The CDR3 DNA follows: TGCGCCAGCAGTGACTCGGGTCTAAGGTACGAGCAGTACTTC.

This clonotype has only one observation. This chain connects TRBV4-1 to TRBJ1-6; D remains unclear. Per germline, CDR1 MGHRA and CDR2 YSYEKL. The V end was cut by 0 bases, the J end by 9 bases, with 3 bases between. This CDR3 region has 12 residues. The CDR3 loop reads CASSQEFSPLHF. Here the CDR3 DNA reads TGCGCCAGCAGCCAAGAGTTTTCACCCCTCCACTTT.

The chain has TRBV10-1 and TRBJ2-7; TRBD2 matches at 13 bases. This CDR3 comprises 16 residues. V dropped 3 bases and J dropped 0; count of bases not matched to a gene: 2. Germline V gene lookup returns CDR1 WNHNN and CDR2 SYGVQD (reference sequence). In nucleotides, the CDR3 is TGCGCCAGCAGTGAACTAGCGGGAGGGCACTCCTACGAGCAGTACTTC. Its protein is CASSELAGGHSYEQYF.

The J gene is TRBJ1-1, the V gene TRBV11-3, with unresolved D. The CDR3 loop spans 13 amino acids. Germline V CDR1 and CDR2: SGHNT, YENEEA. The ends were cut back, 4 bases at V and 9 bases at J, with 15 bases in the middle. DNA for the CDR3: TGTGCCAGCAGCTCCCCCGGCCAGGTTCAAGCTTTCTTT. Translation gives CASSSPGQVQAFF. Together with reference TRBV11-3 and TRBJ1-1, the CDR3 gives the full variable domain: EAGVVQSPRYKIIEKKQPVAFWCNPISGHNTLYWYLQNLGQGPELLIRYENEEAVDDSQLPKDRFSAERLKGVDSTLKIQPAELGDSAVYLCASSSPGQVQAFFGQGTRLTVV.